This T cell receptor beta chain was recovered during a study of blood T cell repertoires in COVID-19. Study-wide background: From the United States, Italy and Spain came samples of acute and convalescent COVID-19.

CDR1 is LNHDA, CDR2 SQIVND, per germline (reference sequence). CDR3 length: 13 amino acids. Trimming cost V 3 bases and J 5 bases, with 10 bases left between them. Authors' processing steps: Amplification from reference gene primers served as the basis for estimated nucleated cell counts. TCRdb keeps only in-frame clones here, not all; method: immunoSEQ multiplex PCR. The V and J calls and clone size are taken from that table; D and trimming were inferred from the DNA. The sample has 200,000 or so clones; 84% are singletons. The TCR originated in a woman under 40 who had recovered from COVID-19. V gene TRBV19 combines with J gene TRBJ2-5; D possibly corresponds to TRBD2 (5 bases). Sequences were obtained from peripheral blood. The CDR3 nucleotides are TGTGCCAGTAGTATGGGCGGCGGGGAGACCCAGTACTTC. Protein: CASSMGGGETQYF.